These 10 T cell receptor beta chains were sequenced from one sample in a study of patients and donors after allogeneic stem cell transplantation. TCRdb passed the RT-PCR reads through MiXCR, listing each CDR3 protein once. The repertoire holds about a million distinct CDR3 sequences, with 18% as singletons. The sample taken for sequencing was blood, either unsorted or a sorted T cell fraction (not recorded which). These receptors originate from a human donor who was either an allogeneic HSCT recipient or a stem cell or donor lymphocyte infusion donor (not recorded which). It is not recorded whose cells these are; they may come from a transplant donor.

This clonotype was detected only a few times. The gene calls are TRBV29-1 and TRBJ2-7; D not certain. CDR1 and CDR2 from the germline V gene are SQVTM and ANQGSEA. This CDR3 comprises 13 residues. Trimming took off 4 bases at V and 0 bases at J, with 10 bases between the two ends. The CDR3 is CSVVGPYSYEQYF. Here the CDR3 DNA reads TGCAGCGTTGTAGGACCCTACTCCTACGAGCAGTACTTC.

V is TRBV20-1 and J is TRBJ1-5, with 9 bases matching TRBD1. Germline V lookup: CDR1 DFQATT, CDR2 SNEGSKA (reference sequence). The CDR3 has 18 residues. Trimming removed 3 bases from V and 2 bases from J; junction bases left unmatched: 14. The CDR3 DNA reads TGCAGTGCTAGCTTAATACAGGGGGCAGGTCGCGGCAATCAGCCCCAGCATTTT. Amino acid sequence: CSASLIQGAGRGNQPQHF.

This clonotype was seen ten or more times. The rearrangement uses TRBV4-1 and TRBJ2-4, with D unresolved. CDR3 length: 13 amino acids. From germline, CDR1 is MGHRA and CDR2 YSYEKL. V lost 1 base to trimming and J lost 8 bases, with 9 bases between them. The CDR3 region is CASSQVLGHIQYF. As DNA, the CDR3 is TGCGCCAGCAGCCAAGTCCTCGGTCACATTCAGTACTTC.

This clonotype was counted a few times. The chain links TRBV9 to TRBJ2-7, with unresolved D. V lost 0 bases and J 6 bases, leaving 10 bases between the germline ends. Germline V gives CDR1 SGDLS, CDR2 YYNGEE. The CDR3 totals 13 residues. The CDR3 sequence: CASSVAGTVEQYF. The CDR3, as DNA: TGTGCCAGCAGCGTAGCCGGAACGGTCGAGCAGTACTTC. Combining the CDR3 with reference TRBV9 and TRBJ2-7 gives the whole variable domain DSGVTQTPKHLITATGQRVTLRCSPRSGDLSVYWYQQSLDQGLQFLIQYYNGEERAKGNILERFSAQQFPDLHSELNLSSLELGDSALYFCASSVAGTVEQYFGPGTRLTVT.

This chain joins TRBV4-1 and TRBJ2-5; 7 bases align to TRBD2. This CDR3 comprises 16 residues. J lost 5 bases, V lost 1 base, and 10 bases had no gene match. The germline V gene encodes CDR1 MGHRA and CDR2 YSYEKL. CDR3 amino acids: CASSQVGGTLEETQYF. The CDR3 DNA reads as TGCGCCAGCAGCCAAGTCGGGGGGACCCTCGAGGAGACCCAGTACTTC.

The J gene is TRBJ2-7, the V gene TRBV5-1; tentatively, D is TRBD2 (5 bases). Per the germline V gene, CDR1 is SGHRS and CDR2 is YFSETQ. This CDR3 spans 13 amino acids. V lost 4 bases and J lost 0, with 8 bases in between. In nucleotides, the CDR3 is TGCGCCAGCAGCCGGCGGGCCTCCTACGAGCAGTACTTC. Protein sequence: CASSRRASYEQYF.

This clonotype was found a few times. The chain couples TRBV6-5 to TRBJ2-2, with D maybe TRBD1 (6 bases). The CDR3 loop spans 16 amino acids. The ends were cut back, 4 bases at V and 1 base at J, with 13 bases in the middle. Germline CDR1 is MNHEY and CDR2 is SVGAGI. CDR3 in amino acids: CASSSVYRENTGELFF. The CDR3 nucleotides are TGTGCCAGCAGTTCCGTTTACAGGGAGAACACCGGGGAGCTGTTTTTT.

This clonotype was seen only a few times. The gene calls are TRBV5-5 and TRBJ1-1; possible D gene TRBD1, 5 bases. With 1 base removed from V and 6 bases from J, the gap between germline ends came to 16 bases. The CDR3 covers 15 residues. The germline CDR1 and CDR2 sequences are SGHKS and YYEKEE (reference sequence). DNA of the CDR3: TGTGCCAGCAGCTTGAAAGGGGACCTGACCGCTGAAGCTTTCTTT. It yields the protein CASSLKGDLTAEAFF.

The CDR3 DNA reads TGTGCCAGCAGCTTGGGCGGGGTAGTGAACACTGAAGCTTTCTTT. Protein: CASSLGGVVNTEAFF. The chain uses TRBV7-2 and TRBJ1-1; D remains ambiguous. The V and J ends lost 3 bases and 0 bases respectively, with 11 bases between them. There are 15 residues in the CDR3. Germline values: CDR1 SGHTA, CDR2 FQGNSA.

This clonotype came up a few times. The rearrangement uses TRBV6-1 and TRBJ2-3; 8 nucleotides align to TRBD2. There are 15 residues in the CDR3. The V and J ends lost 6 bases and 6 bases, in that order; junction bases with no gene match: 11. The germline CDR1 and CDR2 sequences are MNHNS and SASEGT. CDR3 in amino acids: CASSRRGGVGDTQYF. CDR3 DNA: TGTGCCAGCAGCCGCCGGGGGGGAGTGGGCGATACGCAGTATTTT.